The 20 T cell receptor beta chains below all came from one sample that was sequenced in a study of control samples from healthy donors and cancer patients. Using immunoSEQ multiplex PCR, the repertoire was profiled, and TCRdb retains in-frame clones only, with some absent. Among about 410,000 clones, around nine tenths were seen once, and the ten largest hold around 6.4%. Input material: PBMCs. These receptors all come from a man aged 35-49 years with head and neck cancer.

The gene calls are TRBV5-5 and TRBJ2-7, with 7 bases fitting TRBD1. In germline, CDR1 is SGHKS, CDR2 YYEKEE (reference sequence). The CDR3 covers 14 residues. The trim removed 3 bases at V and 0 bases at J, leaving 3 bases unmatched. The CDR3 DNA follows: TGTGCCAGCAGCTCGTGGGACAGCTCCTACGAGCAGTACTTC. The encoded protein is CASSSWDSSYEQYF.

V gene TRBV3-1 (or the pseudogene TRBV3-2) combines with J gene TRBJ2-5; D possibly matches TRBD1 or TRBD2 (7 bases each). CDR1 and CDR2 from the germline V gene are LGHDT and YNNKEL (reference sequence). V was trimmed by 3 bases and J by 4 bases, leaving 18 bases between them. The CDR3 has 16 residues. CDR3 loop: CASSQGSRGGRETQYF. The CDR3 DNA sequence: TGTGCCAGCAGCCAGGGGTCCAGGGGGGGAAGAGAGACCCAGTACTTC.

Comments on this clone: The identical CDR3 is also encoded by other nucleotide sequences in the sample. This chain connects TRBV6-5 to TRBJ1-2; TRBD1 aligns across 7 bases. Losses at the gene ends were 7 bases for V and 5 bases for J; bases not matched to a gene: 4. Germline V gene data show CDR1 as MNHEY and CDR2 as SVGAGI. The CDR3 length is 12 residues. The CDR3, as DNA: TGTGCCAGCACTCGACAGGGTTATGGCTACACCTTC. Residues: CASTRQGYGYTF.

The chain has TRBV6-5 and TRBJ1-2, with 7 bases that match TRBD1. V lost 5 bases to trimming and J lost 3 bases; unmatched junction nucleotides: 9. This CDR3 has 15 residues. Germline V gives CDR1 MNHEY, CDR2 SVGAGI. Written as DNA, the CDR3 is TGTGCCAGCAGTCCCCAGACAGGGATGGACTATGGCTACACCTTC. This translates into CASSPQTGMDYGYTF.

This clone came up once. The genes are TRBV7-3 and TRBJ2-7, with 8 nucleotides matching TRBD2. CDR1 is SGHTA and CDR2 is FQGTGA in the germline V gene. The length of the CDR3 is 15 residues. The ends lost 5 bases at V and 4 bases at J; junction bases unmatched: 10. The CDR3: CASSRSGGPEYEQYF. CDR3 DNA sequence: TGTGCCAGCAGCCGGAGCGGGGGCCCTGAATACGAGCAGTACTTC.

Only a few counts were recorded for this clone. The rearrangement links TRBV27 to TRBJ1-3; TRBD1 aligns across 8 bases. Germline assignment: CDR1 MNHEY and CDR2 SMNVEV (reference sequence). The CDR3 is made up of 13 amino acids. V lost 6 bases and J lost 8; bases outside the gene matches: 6. The CDR3 DNA follows: TGTGCCAGCAGCGCAGGGGGCTCGGACACCATATATTTT. This encodes CASSAGGSDTIYF.

The genes are TRBV18 and TRBJ2-1, with 8 bases matching TRBD1. This CDR3 is built from 15 residues. CDR1 and CDR2 from the germline V gene are KGHSH and LQKENI. Unmatched junction bases numbered 6, after V lost 2 bases and J lost 6 bases. CDR3 region: CASSPLQGALNEQFF. CDR3 sequence (DNA): TGTGCCAGCTCACCATTGCAGGGGGCACTCAATGAGCAGTTCTTC.

This clone has only a few counts. The gene calls are TRBV30 and TRBJ2-2; TRBD1 or TRBD2 may be the D gene (6 bases each). V was clipped by 2 bases and J by 5 bases, with 15 bases between them. This CDR3 is built from 15 residues. Germline loops: CDR1 GTSNPN, CDR2 SVGIG (reference sequence). DNA for the CDR3: TGTGCCTGGAGTAGGGGCGGAGGGGGGACCGGGGAGCTGTTTTTT. This encodes CAWSRGGGGTGELFF.

This sequence joins TRBV19 and TRBJ1-2; D unclear. The CDR3 consists of 13 residues. Germline loops: CDR1 LNHDA, CDR2 SQIVND (reference sequence). V was pared by 5 bases and J by 4 bases, with 11 bases between. CDR3 sequence: CASSSGRSYGYTF. CDR3 DNA sequence: TGTGCCAGTAGTTCCGGACGGTCCTATGGCTACACCTTC.

This chain uses TRBV20-1 with TRBJ2-1; D tentatively reads TRBD1 or TRBD2 (5 bases each). Germline CDR1 and CDR2: DFQATT and SNEGSKA (reference sequence). CDR3 length equals 11 residues. In DNA form, the CDR3 reads TGCAGGGGGGTCACGGTCCATGAGCAGTTCTTC. It yields the protein CRGVTVHEQFF.

J is TRBJ1-6 and V is TRBV6-1; a possible D gene is TRBD1 (6 bases). This CDR3 is built from 14 residues. CDR1 is MNHNS, CDR2 SASEGT, per germline. V was trimmed by 2 bases and J by 7 bases, leaving 9 bases between them. The CDR3 loop reads CASSESGQNSPLHF. The CDR3 DNA sequence: TGTGCCAGCAGTGAATCTGGACAGAATTCACCCCTCCACTTT.

V gene TRBV25-1 combines with J gene TRBJ1-2; D call uncertain. CDR3 length: 13 residues. The germline V gene encodes CDR1 MGHDK and CDR2 SYGVNS. Deletions cut 1 base from V and 2 bases from J, with 5 bases between. This chain's CDR3 is CASSEWRNYGYTF. The DNA of the CDR3 is TGTGCCAGCAGTGAATGGCGAAACTATGGCTACACCTTC.

The rearrangement joins TRBV7-9 to TRBJ1-6; TRBD1 matches at 8 bases. Trimming took 5 bases from V and 7 from J; bases not matched to a gene: 7. This CDR3 comprises 15 residues. Germline V CDR1 and CDR2: SEHNR, FQNEAQ (reference sequence). CDR3 sequence: CASSATGTGNSPLHF. In nucleotides, the CDR3 is TGTGCCAGCAGCGCTACCGGGACAGGAAATTCACCCCTCCACTTT.

The sample holds a few counts of this clone. The CDR3 region is CASSGRGRGNTGELFF. The CDR3 nucleotides read TGCGCCAGCAGCGGCAGGGGGCGGGGGAACACCGGGGAGCTGTTTTTT. The chain employs TRBV5-1 and TRBJ2-2; 8 bases align to TRBD1. The CDR3 extends over 16 amino acids. V dropped 4 bases and J dropped 1; count of bases not matched to a gene: 6. Germline CDR1 is SGHRS and CDR2 is YFSETQ.

V gene TRBV5-6 combines with J gene TRBJ1-4; the match to TRBD1 covers 9 bases. The germline CDR1 and CDR2 sequences are SGHDT and YYEEEE. The CDR3 has 13 residues. With V trimmed by 3 bases and J by 6 bases, 0 bases remained unmatched. Here the CDR3 reads CASSWDRDEKLFF. The DNA for the CDR3 is TGTGCCAGCAGCTGGGACAGGGATGAAAAACTGTTTTTT.

The chain couples TRBV6-5 to TRBJ2-7; D is possibly TRBD1 or TRBD2 (5 bases each). The ends were cut back, 4 bases at V and 6 bases at J, with 10 bases in the middle. The CDR3 length is 12 residues. The V gene's germline CDR1 is MNHEY and CDR2 SVGAGI. The DNA for the CDR3 is TGTGCCAGCAGTTGGTACGGGGCCGAGCAGTACTTC. Translated: CASSWYGAEQYF.

This chain connects TRBV7-8 to TRBJ1-1; 7 bases match TRBD1. V dropped 1 base and J dropped 1; count of bases not matched to a gene: 3. Looked up from germline, CDR1 is SGHVS and CDR2 is FQNEAQ. The CDR3 consists of 15 residues. CDR3 protein: CASSLGRGRNTEAFF. The CDR3 coding sequence is TGTGCCAGCAGCTTAGGAAGGGGGCGGAACACTGAAGCTTTCTTT.

The chain is built from TRBV19 and TRBJ2-7; 8 bases fit TRBD1. V trimming: 7 bases; J trimming: 9 bases; junction bases outside the gene matches: 17. The germline gives CDR1 LNHDA, CDR2 SQIVND (reference sequence). This CDR3 is 15 amino acids long. CDR3: CASTPDGRGLLGQYF. DNA of the CDR3: TGTGCCAGTACCCCAGACGGCAGGGGGCTCCTAGGGCAGTACTTC.

This chain links TRBV4-2 with TRBJ2-6; the D is unclear. V was trimmed by 0 bases and J by 4 bases, leaving 10 bases between them. Germline V lookup: CDR1 LGHNA, CDR2 YNFKEQ. There are 16 residues in the CDR3. DNA of the CDR3: TGTGCCAGCAGCCAAGATGCGACCCCAGGGGCCAACGTCCTGACTTTC. Its translation is CASSQDATPGANVLTF.

J is TRBJ2-7 and V is TRBV4-1; 9 bases align to TRBD1. Germline lookup yields CDR1 MGHRA and CDR2 YSYEKL. The CDR3 length is 16 residues. Trimming removed 2 bases from V and 5 bases from J; junction bases left unmatched: 10. The CDR3 DNA is TGCGCCAGCAGCCAACTTTCCGGGACAGGGACCGACGAGCAGTACTTC. Protein: CASSQLSGTGTDEQYF.